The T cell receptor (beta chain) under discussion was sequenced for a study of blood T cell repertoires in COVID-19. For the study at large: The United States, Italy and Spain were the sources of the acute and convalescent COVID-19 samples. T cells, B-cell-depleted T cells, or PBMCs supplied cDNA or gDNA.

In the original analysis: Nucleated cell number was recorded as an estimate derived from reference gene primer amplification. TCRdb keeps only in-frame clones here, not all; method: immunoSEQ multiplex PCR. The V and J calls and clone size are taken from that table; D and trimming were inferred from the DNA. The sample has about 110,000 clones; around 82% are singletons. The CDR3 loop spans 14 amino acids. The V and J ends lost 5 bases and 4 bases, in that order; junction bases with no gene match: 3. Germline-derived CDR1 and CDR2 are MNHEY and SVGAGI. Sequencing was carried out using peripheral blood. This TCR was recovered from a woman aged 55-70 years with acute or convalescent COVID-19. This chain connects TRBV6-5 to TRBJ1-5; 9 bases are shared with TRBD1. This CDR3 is CASSTGGRNQPQHF. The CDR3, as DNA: TGTGCCAGCAGTACAGGGGGCCGGAATCAGCCCCAGCATTTT.